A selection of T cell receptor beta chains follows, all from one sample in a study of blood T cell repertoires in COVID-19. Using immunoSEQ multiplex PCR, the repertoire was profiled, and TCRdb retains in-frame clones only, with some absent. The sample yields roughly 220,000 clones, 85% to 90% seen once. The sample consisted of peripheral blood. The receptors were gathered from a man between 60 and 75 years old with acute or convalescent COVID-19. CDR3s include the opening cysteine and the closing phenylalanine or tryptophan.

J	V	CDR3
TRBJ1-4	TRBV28	CASRFTGGSNEKLFF
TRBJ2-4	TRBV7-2	CASTEDRGRAKNIQYF
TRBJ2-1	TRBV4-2	CASSPRGPLGGEQFF
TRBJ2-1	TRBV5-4	CASSLGQGGFNEQFF
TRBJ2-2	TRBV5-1	CASSFGQSPGELFF
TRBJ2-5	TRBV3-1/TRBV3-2	CASSQVVDRGETQYF
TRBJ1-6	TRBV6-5	CASSSGQRYNSPLHF
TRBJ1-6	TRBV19	CASSIATGSSPLHF
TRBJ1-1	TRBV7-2	CASSRGQGAPRNTEAFF
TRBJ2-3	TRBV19	CASKDSASTDTQYF
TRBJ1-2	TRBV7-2	CASSLFAGLTYGYTF
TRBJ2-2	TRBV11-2	CASSRQVPTGELFF
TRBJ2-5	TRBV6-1	CASSEIERGRKETQYF
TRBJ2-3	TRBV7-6	CASSLAGGPTDTQYF
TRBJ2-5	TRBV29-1	CSVHTSQETQYF
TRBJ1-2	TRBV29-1	CSVEKGGYGYTF